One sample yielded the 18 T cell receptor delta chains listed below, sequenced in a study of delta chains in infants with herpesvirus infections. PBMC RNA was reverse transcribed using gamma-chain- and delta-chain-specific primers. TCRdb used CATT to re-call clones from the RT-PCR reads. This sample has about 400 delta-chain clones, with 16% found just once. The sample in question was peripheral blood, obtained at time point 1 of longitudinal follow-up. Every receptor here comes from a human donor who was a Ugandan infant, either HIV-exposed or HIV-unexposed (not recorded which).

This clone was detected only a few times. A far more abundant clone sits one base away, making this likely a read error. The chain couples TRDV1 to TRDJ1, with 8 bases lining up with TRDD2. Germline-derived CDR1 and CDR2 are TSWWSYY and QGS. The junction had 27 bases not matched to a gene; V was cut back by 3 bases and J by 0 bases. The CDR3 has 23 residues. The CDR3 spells CALGDRTSYESRSIPSYTDKLIF. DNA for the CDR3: TGTGCTCTTGGGGACAGGACTTCCTACGAATCTAGATCCATACCCTCTTACACCGATAAACTCATCTTT.

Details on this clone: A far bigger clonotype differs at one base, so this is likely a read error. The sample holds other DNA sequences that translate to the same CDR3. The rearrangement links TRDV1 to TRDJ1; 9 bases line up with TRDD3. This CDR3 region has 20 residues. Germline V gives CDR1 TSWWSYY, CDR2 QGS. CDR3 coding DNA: TGCGCTCTTGGGGAACAAAGCCTACAAGGGGGATACCCGTACACCGATAAACTCATCTTT. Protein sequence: CALGEQSLQGGYPYTDKLIF.

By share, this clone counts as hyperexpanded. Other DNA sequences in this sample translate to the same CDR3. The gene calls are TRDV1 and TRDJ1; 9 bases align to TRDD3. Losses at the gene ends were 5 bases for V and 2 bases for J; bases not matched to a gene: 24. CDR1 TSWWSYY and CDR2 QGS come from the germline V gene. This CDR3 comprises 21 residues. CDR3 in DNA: TGTGCTCTTGGGATTCCCGCCTTCCCTCCTTACTGGGGGACCCTTACCGATAAACTCATCTTT. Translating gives CALGIPAFPPYWGTLTDKLIF.

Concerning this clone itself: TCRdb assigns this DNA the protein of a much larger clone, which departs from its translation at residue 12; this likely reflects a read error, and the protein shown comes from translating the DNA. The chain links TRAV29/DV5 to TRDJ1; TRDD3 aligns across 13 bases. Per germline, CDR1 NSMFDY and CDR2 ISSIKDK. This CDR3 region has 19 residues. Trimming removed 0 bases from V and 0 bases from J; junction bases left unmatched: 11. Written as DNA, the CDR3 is TGTGCAGCAAGCGCAGAGAACTGGGGGATACGAACGTACACCGATAAACTCATCTTT. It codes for CAASAENWGIRTYTDKLIF. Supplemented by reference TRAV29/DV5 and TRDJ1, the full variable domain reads DQQVKQNSPSLSVQEGRISILNCDYTNSMFDYFLWYKKYPAEGPTFLISISSIKDKNEDGRFTVFLNKSAKHLSLHIVPSQPGDSAVYFCAASAENWGIRTYTDKLIFGKGTRVTVEP.

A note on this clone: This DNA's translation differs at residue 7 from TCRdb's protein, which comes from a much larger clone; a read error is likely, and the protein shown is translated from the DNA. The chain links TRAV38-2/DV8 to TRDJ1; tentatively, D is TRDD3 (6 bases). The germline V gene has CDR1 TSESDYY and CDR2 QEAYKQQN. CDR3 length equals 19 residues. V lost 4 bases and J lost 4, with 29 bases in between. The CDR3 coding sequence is TGTGCTTATAGGCCGAATGCCCAACGCGTACTGGGCACGAGCGATAAACTCATCTTT. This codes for CAYRPNAQRVLGTSDKLIF.

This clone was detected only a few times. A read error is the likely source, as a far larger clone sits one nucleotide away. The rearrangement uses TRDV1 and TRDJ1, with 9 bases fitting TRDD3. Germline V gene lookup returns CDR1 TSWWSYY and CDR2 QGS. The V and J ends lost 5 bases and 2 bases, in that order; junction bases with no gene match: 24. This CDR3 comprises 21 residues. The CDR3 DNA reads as TGTGCTCTTGGGATTCCCTCCTTCCCTCCTTACTGGGGGACCCTTACCGATAAACTCATCTTT. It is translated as CALGIPSFPPYWGTLTDKLIF.

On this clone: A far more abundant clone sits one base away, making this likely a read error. The DNA for the CDR3 is TGTGCTCTTGGGAAACCCCCCAGGGGGGATTCCTGGAAACTCATCTTT. Translated, it gives CALGKPPRGDSWKLIF. The chain links TRDV1 to TRDJ1; 7 nucleotides agree with TRDD3. The CDR3 has 16 amino acids. Trimming cost V 5 bases and J 8 bases; bases outside gene matches: 17. Germline V gives CDR1 TSWWSYY, CDR2 QGS.

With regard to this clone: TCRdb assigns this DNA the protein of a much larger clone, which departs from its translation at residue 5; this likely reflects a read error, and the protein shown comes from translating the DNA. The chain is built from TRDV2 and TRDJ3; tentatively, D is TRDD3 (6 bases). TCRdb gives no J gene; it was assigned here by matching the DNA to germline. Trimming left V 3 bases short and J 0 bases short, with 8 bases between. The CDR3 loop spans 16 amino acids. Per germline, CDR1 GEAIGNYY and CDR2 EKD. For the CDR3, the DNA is TGTGCCTGTGACCGGGGGAGCTCCTGGGACACCCGACAGATGTTTTTC. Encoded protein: CACDRGSSWDTRQMFF.

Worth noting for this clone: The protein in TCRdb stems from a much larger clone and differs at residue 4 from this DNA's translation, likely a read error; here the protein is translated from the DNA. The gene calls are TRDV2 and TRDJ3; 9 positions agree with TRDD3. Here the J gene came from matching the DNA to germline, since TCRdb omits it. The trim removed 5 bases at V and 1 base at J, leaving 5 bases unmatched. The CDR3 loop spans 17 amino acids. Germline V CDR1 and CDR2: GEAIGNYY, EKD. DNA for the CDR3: TGTGCCTGTGGCAGTACTGGGGGATCCTGGGACACCCGACAGATGTTTTTC. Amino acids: CACGSTGGSWDTRQMFF.

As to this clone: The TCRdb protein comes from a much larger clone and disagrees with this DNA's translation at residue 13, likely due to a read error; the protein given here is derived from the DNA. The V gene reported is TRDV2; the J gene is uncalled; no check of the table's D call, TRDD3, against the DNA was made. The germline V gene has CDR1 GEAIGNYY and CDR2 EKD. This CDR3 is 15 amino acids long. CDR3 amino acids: CACDTGYAATDKRIF. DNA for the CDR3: TGTGCCTGTGACACGGGATACGCTGCGACCGATAAACGCATCTTT.

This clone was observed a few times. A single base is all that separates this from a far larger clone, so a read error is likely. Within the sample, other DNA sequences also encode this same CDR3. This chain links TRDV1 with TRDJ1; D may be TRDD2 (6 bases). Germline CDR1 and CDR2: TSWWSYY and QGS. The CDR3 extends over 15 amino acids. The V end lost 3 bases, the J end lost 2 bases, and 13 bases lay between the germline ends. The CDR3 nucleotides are TGTGCTCTTGGGGAGCGATCCTACATTACCGATAAACTCATCTTT. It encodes CALGERSYITDKLIF.

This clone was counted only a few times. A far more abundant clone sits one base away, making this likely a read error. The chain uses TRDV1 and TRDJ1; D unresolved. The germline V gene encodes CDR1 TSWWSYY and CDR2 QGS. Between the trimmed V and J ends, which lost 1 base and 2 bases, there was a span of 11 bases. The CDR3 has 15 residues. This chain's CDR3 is CALGERSCITDKLIF. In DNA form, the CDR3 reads TGTGCTCTTGGGGAACGATCCTGCATTACCGATAAACTCATCTTT.

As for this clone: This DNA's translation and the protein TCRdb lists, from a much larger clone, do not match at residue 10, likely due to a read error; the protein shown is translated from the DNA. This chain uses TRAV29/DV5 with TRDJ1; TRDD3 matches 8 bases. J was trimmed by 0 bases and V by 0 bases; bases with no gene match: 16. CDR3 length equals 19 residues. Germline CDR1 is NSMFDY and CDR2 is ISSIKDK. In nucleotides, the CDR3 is TGTGCAGCAAGCGCAGAGAACTGGGGGTTACGAGCGTACACCGATAAACTCATCTTT. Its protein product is CAASAENWGLRAYTDKLIF.

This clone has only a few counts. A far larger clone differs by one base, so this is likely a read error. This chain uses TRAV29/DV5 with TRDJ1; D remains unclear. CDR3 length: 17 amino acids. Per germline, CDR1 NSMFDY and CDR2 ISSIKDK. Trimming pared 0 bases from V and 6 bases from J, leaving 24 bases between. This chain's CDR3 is CAASGRKTGPGPNKLIF. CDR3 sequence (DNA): TGTGCAGCAAGCGGCCGGAAAACCGGCCCCGGGCCCAATAAACTCATCTTT.

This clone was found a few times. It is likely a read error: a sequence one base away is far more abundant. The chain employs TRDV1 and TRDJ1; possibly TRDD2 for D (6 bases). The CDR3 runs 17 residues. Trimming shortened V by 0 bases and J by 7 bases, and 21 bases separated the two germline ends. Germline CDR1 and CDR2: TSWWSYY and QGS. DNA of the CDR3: TGTGCTCTTGGGGAACTGGCTCCTACGCCTGGTTACCGTAAACTCATCTTT. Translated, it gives CALGELAPTPGYRKLIF.

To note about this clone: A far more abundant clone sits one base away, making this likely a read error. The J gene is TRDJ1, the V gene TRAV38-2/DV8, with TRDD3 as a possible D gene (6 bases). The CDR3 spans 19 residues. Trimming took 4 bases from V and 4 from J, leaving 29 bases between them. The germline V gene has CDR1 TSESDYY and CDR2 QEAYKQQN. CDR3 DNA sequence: TGTGCTTATAGGCCGAATTCCCAACGCGTACTGGGCGCGAGCGATAAACTCATCTTT. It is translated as CAYRPNSQRVLGASDKLIF.

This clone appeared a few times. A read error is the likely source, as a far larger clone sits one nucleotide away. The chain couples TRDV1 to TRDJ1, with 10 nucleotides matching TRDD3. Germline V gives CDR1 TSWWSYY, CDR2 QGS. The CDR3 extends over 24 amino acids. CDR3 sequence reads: CALGEGFFLLCGGIRGKYTDKRIF. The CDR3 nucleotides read TGTGCTCTTGGGGAAGGTTTCTTCCTACTATGTGGGGGGATACGCGGGAAGTACACCGATAAACGCATCTTT.

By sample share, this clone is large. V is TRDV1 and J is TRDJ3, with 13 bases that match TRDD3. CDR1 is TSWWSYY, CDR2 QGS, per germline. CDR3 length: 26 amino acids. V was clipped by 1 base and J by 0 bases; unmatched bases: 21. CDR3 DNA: TGTGCTCTTGGGGAACGAAATTTCCGAGCTCTCCTACTGGGGGATACGTACTCCTGGGACACCCGACAGATGTTTTTC. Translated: CALGERNFRALLLGDTYSWDTRQMFF.